Below are 27 T cell receptor beta chains sequenced from a single sample in a study of blood T cells in healthy people across ages. A sample-barcoded 5' primer and a J-beta primer mix were used in a second PCR of roughly 7 to 12 cycles. TCRdb re-called the 5' RACE reads through MiXCR, storing one row per CDR3 protein. The sample consists of 1.5 million to 1.8 million distinct CDR3 sequences, approximately 43% of them appearing once. Sequenced input: blood. The receptor set was obtained from a woman aged 18-29 years in good health.

A remark on this clonotype: A single base separates this from a much larger clone, so it may be a read error. The chain is built from TRBV4-1 and TRBJ2-1, with D perhaps assigned TRBD1 or TRBD2 (5 bases each). Trimming removed 2 bases at V and 7 bases at J, with 6 bases between. Germline lookup yields CDR1 MGHRA and CDR2 YSYEKL. The CDR3 extends over 12 amino acids. CDR3 sequence: CASSQWGNEQFF. For the CDR3, the DNA is TGCGCCAGCAGCCAATGGGGGAATGAGCAGTTCTTC.

This clonotype was counted many times. The chain carries TRBV9 and TRBJ2-5; D perhaps matches TRBD1 (5 bases). Trimming took off 0 bases at V and 2 bases at J, with 17 bases between the two ends. The CDR3 consists of 17 residues. The germline CDR1 and CDR2 sequences are SGDLS and YYNGEE. CDR3 loop: CASSVALGAIAQETQYF. The CDR3, as DNA: TGTGCCAGCAGCGTAGCACTTGGGGCCATTGCTCAAGAGACCCAGTACTTC.

A few counts support this clonotype. In nucleotides, the CDR3 is TGCAGTGCCCCATCACCCCAGGCGAACACTGAAGCTTTCTTT. Protein sequence: CSAPSPQANTEAFF. The chain links TRBV20-1 to TRBJ1-1, with D unresolved. The CDR3 runs 14 residues. Between the trimmed V and J ends, which lost 6 bases and 1 base, there was a span of 15 bases. Germline V gene lookup returns CDR1 DFQATT and CDR2 SNEGSKA (reference sequence).

This clonotype has more than one count but fewer than ten. The chain combines TRBV4-2 with TRBJ2-7; tentatively, D is TRBD1 (5 bases). The V end lost 0 bases, the J end lost 3 bases, and 12 bases lay between the germline ends. CDR1 and CDR2 from the germline V gene are LGHNA and YNFKEQ. CDR3 length equals 15 residues. CDR3 DNA: TGTGCCAGCAGCCAAGAACGCGGCAGGGACTACGAGCAGTACTTC. Its protein product is CASSQERGRDYEQYF.

The gene calls are TRBV20-1 and TRBJ1-1, with D possibly being TRBD1 (6 bases). The CDR3 loop spans 12 amino acids. Germline CDR1 and CDR2: DFQATT and SNEGSKA (reference sequence). Trimming removed 8 bases at V and 1 base at J, with 11 bases between. The CDR3 protein is CSTGAANTEAFF. Here the CDR3 DNA reads TGCAGTACGGGGGCCGCGAACACTGAAGCTTTCTTT.

The chain employs TRBV29-1 and TRBJ2-5; 7 nucleotides agree with TRBD1. The CDR3 loop spans 13 amino acids. Trimming at V came to 5 bases and at J to 11 bases, leaving 14 bases not matched to a gene. Per germline, CDR1 SQVTM and CDR2 ANQGSEA. CDR3 nucleotide sequence: TGCAGCGTTTCAGAGGGGGCGACCAATGAGCAGTACTTC. Its protein is CSVSEGATNEQYF.

The table lists this clonotype with a few counts. The chain uses TRBV7-2 and TRBJ1-2; no clear D. CDR1 SGHTA and CDR2 FQGNSA come from the germline V gene. Trimming removed 4 bases from V and 5 bases from J, with 17 bases in between. CDR3 length: 15 amino acids. DNA for the CDR3: TGTGCCAGCAGCTCGCAGAGGGCAAGTGAATATGGCTACACCTTC. Translation gives CASSSQRASEYGYTF.

A note on this clonotype: A much larger clone lies one base from this, so it may be a read error. The chain links TRBV14 to TRBJ1-2; weak D call: TRBD1 (5 bases). Germline values: CDR1 SGHDN, CDR2 FVKESK. This CDR3 comprises 13 residues. CDR3 sequence: CACSPGVGYGYTF. DNA of the CDR3: TGTGCCTGCAGCCCGGGGGTTGGTTATGGCTACACCTTC.

This clonotype was detected only a few times. This chain connects TRBV20-1 to TRBJ1-4; 9 bases map to TRBD1. Germline V gene sequence: CDR1 DFQATT, CDR2 SNEGSKA (reference sequence). The CDR3 runs to 14 residues. With 5 bases clipped from V and 5 bases from J, the junction kept 6 bases outside the gene matches. CDR3 region: CSAAGTGRNEKLFF. CDR3 DNA: TGCAGTGCTGCCGGGACAGGGCGGAATGAAAAACTGTTTTTT.

The chain couples TRBV15 to TRBJ2-3; TRBD2 might be the D (5 bases). Germline V gene data show CDR1 as LNHNV and CDR2 as YYDKDF (reference sequence). The CDR3 is 14 residues long. The V and J ends lost 0 bases and 5 bases respectively, with 9 bases between them. The CDR3 DNA reads TGTGCCACCAGCAGAGACCGGGGTGGAGATACGCAGTATTTT. This sequence encodes CATSRDRGGDTQYF.

This clonotype has only one observation. The chain is built from TRBV2 and TRBJ1-2, with D possibly matching TRBD1 (5 bases). Trimming removed 4 bases from V and 0 bases from J, with 15 bases in between. The CDR3 sequence is 16 residues long. Per germline, CDR1 SNHLY and CDR2 FYNNEI. CDR3 nucleotide sequence: TGTGCCAGCAGTGTAGGGACGGTACAGTCTAACTATGGCTACACCTTC. Translating it yields CASSVGTVQSNYGYTF.

This clonotype was recorded many times. The J gene is TRBJ2-7, the V gene TRBV9; D is uncertain. Germline CDR1 reads SGDLS; CDR2 reads YYNGEE. This CDR3 region has 14 residues. Trimming took off 4 bases at V and 3 bases at J, with 14 bases between the two ends. The CDR3 coding sequence is TGTGCCAGCAGCCCGCAGGTGATCGACTACGAGCAGTACTTC. Residues: CASSPQVIDYEQYF.

The chain is built from TRBV7-2 and TRBJ1-2; D remains unclear. The germline V and J ends were trimmed by 3 bases and 2 bases, with 16 bases remaining between them. Germline values: CDR1 SGHTA, CDR2 FQGNSA. CDR3 size: 16 residues. Here the CDR3 DNA reads TGTGCCAGCAGCTTCTTTTCAGTCGAGACAAACTATGGCTACACCTTC. Translated, it gives CASSFFSVETNYGYTF.

This chain uses TRBV4-3 with TRBJ1-6, with TRBD1 as a possible D gene (6 bases). This CDR3 region has 15 residues. The V end was cut by 0 bases, the J end by 7 bases, with 10 bases between. Germline V CDR1 and CDR2: LGHNA, YSLEER. The CDR3 sequence: CASSQEPGDNSPLHF. The DNA for the CDR3 is TGCGCCAGCAGCCAAGAACCAGGGGACAATTCACCCCTCCACTTT.

This clonotype was seen repeatedly, ten times or more. J is TRBJ1-2 and V is TRBV5-1; TRBD1 agrees at 8 bases. Per the germline V gene, CDR1 is SGHRS and CDR2 is YFSETQ. CDR3 length equals 16 residues. V shed 0 bases, J shed 4 bases, and the junction held 8 bases outside the gene matches. In nucleotides, the CDR3 is TGCGCCAGCAGCTTGGTAGCCGGGACAGGATCCTATGGCTACACCTTC. Translating gives CASSLVAGTGSYGYTF.

The sample holds one count of this clonotype. The CDR3 nucleotides are TGCAGTTATGACAGGGCCAACTACGAGCAGTACTTC. Protein product: CSYDRANYEQYF. The rearrangement joins TRBV20-1 to TRBJ2-7, with TRBD1 matching over 7 bases. The CDR3 length is 12 residues. V lost 8 bases to trimming and J lost 3 bases; unmatched junction nucleotides: 7. Per the germline V gene, CDR1 is DFQATT and CDR2 is SNEGSKA (reference sequence).

This clonotype was picked up many times. The chain recombines TRBV24-1 with TRBJ2-7; maybe TRBD1 (6 bases). Germline V lookup: CDR1 KGHDR, CDR2 SFDVKD. The CDR3 totals 12 residues. V was clipped by 10 bases and J by 3 bases, with 12 bases between them. In DNA form, the CDR3 reads TGTGCCACTAGCCGGGACAACTACGAGCAGTACTTC. This codes for CATSRDNYEQYF.

This clonotype was seen a handful of times. The CDR3 DNA reads as TGTGCCATCAGTTACGGACAGGGAATAATCCACAATGAGCAGTACTTC. Translating gives CAISYGQGIIHNEQYF. The genes are TRBV10-3 and TRBJ2-7; 8 nucleotides align to TRBD1. With 5 bases clipped from V and 7 bases from J, the junction kept 16 bases outside the gene matches. In germline, CDR1 is ENHRY, CDR2 SYGVKD. CDR3 length equals 16 residues.

The chain employs TRBV6-5 and TRBJ2-1; the D gene could be TRBD1 or TRBD2 (6 bases each). Germline-derived CDR1 and CDR2 are MNHEY and SVGAGI. The CDR3 extends over 12 amino acids. The germline V and J ends were trimmed by 5 bases and 10 bases, with 12 bases remaining between them. In DNA, the CDR3 is TGTGCCAGCAGTGTAGGGGGAGGAGAGCAGTTCTTC. This sequence encodes CASSVGGGEQFF.

This clonotype was recorded only once. One end of the junction is discordant with germline, which a read error may explain. The genes are TRBV10-3 and TRBJ2-3; 12 positions agree with TRBD2. The germline CDR1 and CDR2 sequences are ENHRY and SYGVKD. The CDR3 length is 15 residues. CDR3 coding DNA: TGTGCCACCTCCCTAGCGGGGGGGCATGGAGATAAGCAGTATTTT. Translation gives CATSLAGGHGDKQYF.

The genes are TRBV28 and TRBJ1-2; D gene uncertain. Between the trimmed V and J ends, which lost 4 bases and 4 bases, there was a span of 16 bases. CDR3 length: 15 residues. Germline CDR1 reads MDHEN; CDR2 reads SYDVKM. The CDR3 here is CASSSPVYDLYGYTF. As DNA, the CDR3 is TGTGCCAGCAGTTCCCCCGTATACGACCTCTATGGCTACACCTTC.

The rearrangement uses TRBV28 and TRBJ2-4, with D uncertain. Germline CDR1 MDHEN, CDR2 SYDVKM. V was clipped by 4 bases and J by 1 base, with 11 bases between them. This CDR3 is 15 amino acids long. The DNA for the CDR3 is TGTGCCAGCAGTTCCCCTTCGGTGGCCAAAAACATTCAGTACTTC. This sequence encodes CASSSPSVAKNIQYF.

This clonotype was seen repeatedly, ten times or more. The junction does not match germline at one end; this may be a read error. The genes are TRBV5-1 and TRBJ2-5; D unclear. The CDR3 sequence is 12 residues long. In germline, CDR1 is SGHRS, CDR2 YFSETQ. CDR3 region: CASSLFEETQYF. In nucleotides, the CDR3 is TGTGCCAGCAGCCTATTCGAGGAGACCCAGTACTTC.

The chain is built from TRBV2 and TRBJ2-1; 8 bases align to TRBD2. CDR1 is SNHLY and CDR2 is FYNNEI in the germline V gene. V shed 3 bases, J shed 2 bases, and the junction held 3 bases outside the gene matches. This CDR3 is 15 amino acids long. The CDR3 region has the DNA TGTGCCAGCAGTGACTTCGGGAGGGCCTACAATGAGCAGTTCTTC. Translation: CASSDFGRAYNEQFF.

This clonotype was seen a few times. The V and J genes are TRBV13 and TRBJ2-1; D is undetermined. With 10 bases removed from V and 0 bases from J, the gap between germline ends came to 10 bases. Per the germline V gene, CDR1 is PRHDT and CDR2 is FYEKMQ (reference sequence). This CDR3 has 13 residues. The CDR3 loop reads CATMKISYNEQFF. In DNA, the CDR3 is TGTGCCACCATGAAAATCTCCTACAATGAGCAGTTCTTC.

J is TRBJ2-7 and V is TRBV29-1, with no clear D. Between the trimmed V and J ends, which lost 3 bases and 7 bases, there was a span of 13 bases. The CDR3 covers 12 residues. The germline CDR1 and CDR2 sequences are SQVTM and ANQGSEA. The CDR3 region is CSVDIGFYEQYF. CDR3 DNA: TGCAGCGTTGATATTGGGTTCTATGAGCAGTACTTC.

The chain recombines TRBV7-9 with TRBJ1-1; tentative D call: TRBD1 (6 bases). V lost 5 bases, J lost 7 bases, and 14 bases lay in between. Germline V lookup: CDR1 SEHNR, CDR2 FQNEAQ (reference sequence). The CDR3 is 13 amino acids. CDR3 loop: CASSAQEGGEAFF. The CDR3 DNA reads as TGTGCCAGCAGCGCACAGGAAGGGGGTGAAGCTTTCTTT.